Following are 20 T cell receptor beta chains from one sample sequenced in a study of shared clonotypes between healthy human individuals. Measured with immunoSEQ multiplex PCR; TCRdb has only the in-frame clones, and not every one. The repertoire has 1 million to 1.3 million clones, about four fifths of them found once; the top ten carry more than 0.55%. Sequenced: memory CD4+ T cells from PBMCs. Subset of the sample: CD45RA-negative fraction. All receptors come from a man younger than 30 in good health. Some clones in this sample may be carry-over from other donors' samples.

This clone occurred a few times. This chain joins TRBV30 and TRBJ1-6; TRBD1 is a possible D gene (5 bases). The germline gives CDR1 GTSNPN, CDR2 SVGIG (reference sequence). V was shortened by 3 bases and J by 7 bases, with 16 bases between the two germline ends. The CDR3 is made up of 15 amino acids. The CDR3 sequence is CAWRLTGTANSPLHF. CDR3 coding DNA: TGTGCCTGGAGGCTCACCGGGACGGCAAATTCACCCCTCCACTTT.

This clone was observed once. The chain has TRBV10-3 and TRBJ1-2; the D is unclear. CDR1 and CDR2 (germline): ENHRY, SYGVKD. This CDR3 spans 15 amino acids. The V end was cut by 3 bases, the J end by 6 bases, with 17 bases between. CDR3 residues: CAISDPGYPRDGYTF. CDR3 nucleotides: TGTGCCATCAGTGACCCCGGGTACCCGCGGGATGGCTACACCTTC.

This rearrangement joins TRBV10-3 to TRBJ2-5; 7 bases fit TRBD1. Trimming at V came to 5 bases and at J to 3 bases, leaving 6 bases not matched to a gene. This CDR3 spans 14 amino acids. Germline V gene sequence: CDR1 ENHRY, CDR2 SYGVKD. CDR3 nucleotide sequence: TGTGCCATCAGTCCGGGAACAGGGGAAGAGACCCAGTACTTC. Amino acid sequence: CAISPGTGEETQYF.

Notes on this clone: This sample includes further DNA sequences coding for the same CDR3. This chain links TRBV27 with TRBJ2-2; D ambiguous. This CDR3 contains 14 residues. V was shortened by 5 bases and J by 0 bases, with 7 bases between the two germline ends. Germline-derived CDR1 and CDR2 are MNHEY and SMNVEV (reference sequence). The CDR3 nucleotides read TGTGCCAGCAGTCCCCGTCCGAACACCGGGGAGCTGTTTTTT. It yields the protein CASSPRPNTGELFF.

This clone showed up just a few times. The chain has TRBV29-1 and TRBJ2-7; D gene uncertain. Germline loops: CDR1 SQVTM, CDR2 ANQGSEA. Between the trimmed V and J ends, which lost 3 bases and 3 bases, there was a span of 9 bases. The CDR3 totals 12 residues. The CDR3 nucleotides read TGCAGCGTTGATGGTGGCAACTACGAGCAGTACTTC. It codes for CSVDGGNYEQYF.

This chain joins TRBV4-2 and TRBJ2-3; either TRBD1 or TRBD2 may supply D (5 bases each). This CDR3 contains 14 residues. The V end lost 2 bases, the J end lost 1 base, and 7 bases lay between the germline ends. Germline CDR1 and CDR2: LGHNA and YNFKEQ. For the CDR3, the DNA is TGTGCCAGCAGCCAACGGGACCGCACAGATACGCAGTATTTT. It translates to CASSQRDRTDTQYF.

The chain combines TRBV25-1 with TRBJ2-2, with D perhaps assigned TRBD1 or TRBD2 (6 bases each). The CDR3 consists of 14 residues. Trimming removed 6 bases at V and 5 bases at J, with 13 bases between. Germline CDR1 is MGHDK and CDR2 is SYGVNS. CDR3: CASSAGGGTGELFF. DNA of the CDR3: TGTGCCAGCAGCGCAGGAGGGGGGACCGGGGAGCTGTTTTTT.

The CDR3: CSVARSMNTEAFF. Here the CDR3 DNA reads TGCAGCGTTGCCCGGAGCATGAACACTGAAGCTTTCTTT. The chain links TRBV29-1 to TRBJ1-1; D not resolved. Between the trimmed V and J ends, which lost 4 bases and 0 bases, there was a span of 9 bases. The CDR3 is 13 amino acids. Germline CDR1 reads SQVTM; CDR2 reads ANQGSEA.

The chain combines TRBV11-2 with TRBJ1-2; D remains unclear. The CDR3 is 13 residues long. V dropped 1 base and J dropped 4 bases, with 7 bases sitting between them. Germline V lookup: CDR1 SGHAT, CDR2 FQNNGV. The CDR3 region has the DNA TGTGCCAGCAGCTTAGGCCGGGCCTATGGCTACACCTTC. Translating it yields CASSLGRAYGYTF.

This clone was found many times. The rearrangement links TRBV18 to TRBJ2-7; the D gene is possibly TRBD1 (5 bases). The CDR3 sequence is 14 residues long. V was trimmed by 1 base and J by 2 bases, leaving 9 bases between them. The V gene's germline CDR1 is KGHSH and CDR2 LQKENI. The CDR3 sequence: CASSPRAGTYEQYF. CDR3 in DNA: TGTGCCAGCTCACCACGGGCAGGGACCTACGAGCAGTACTTC.

This chain joins TRBV2 and TRBJ2-5; 9 nucleotides match TRBD2. In germline, CDR1 is SNHLY, CDR2 FYNNEI. Trimming took 5 bases from V and 2 from J; bases not matched to a gene: 6. The CDR3 covers 15 residues. The CDR3 DNA reads TGTGCCAGCAGTCAACTAGCGGGCACGCAAGAGACCCAGTACTTC. Its translation: CASSQLAGTQETQYF. The complete variable domain, with remaining parts taken from reference TRBV2 and TRBJ2-5, reads EPEVTQTPSHQVTQMGQEVILRCVPISNHLYFYWYRQILGQKVEFLVSFYNNEISEKSEIFDDQFSVERPDGSNFTLKIRSTKLEDSAMYFCASSQLAGTQETQYFGPGTRLLVL.

V usage is TRBV7-9 and J usage is TRBJ1-5, with D perhaps matching TRBD1 (6 bases). CDR1 SEHNR and CDR2 FQNEAQ come from the germline V gene (reference sequence). The ends were cut back, 3 bases at V and 2 bases at J, with 11 bases in the middle. The CDR3 contains 15 residues. The CDR3 reads CASSFGGGGNQPQHF. DNA of the CDR3: TGTGCCAGCAGCTTCGGGGGGGGCGGCAATCAGCCCCAGCATTTT.

This clone appeared a few times. Other DNA sequences from this sample encode an identical CDR3 as well. This sequence joins TRBV5-1 and TRBJ2-1, with 8 bases matching TRBD1. From germline, CDR1 is SGHRS and CDR2 YFSETQ. The CDR3 totals 15 residues. The V and J ends lost 0 bases and 3 bases, in that order; junction bases with no gene match: 2. CDR3 region: CASSLGGQGYNEQFF. In DNA form, the CDR3 reads TGCGCCAGCAGCTTGGGTGGACAGGGCTACAATGAGCAGTTCTTC.

The chain joins TRBV7-3 to TRBJ2-5; no definite D call. Trimming took off 2 bases at V and 6 bases at J, with 10 bases between the two ends. CDR1 is SGHTA, CDR2 FQGTGA, per germline. The CDR3 is 13 residues long. The CDR3 DNA is TGTGCCAGCAGCTTAGACGGAGAAAAGACCCAGTACTTC. Its translation: CASSLDGEKTQYF.

This chain uses TRBV11-2 with TRBJ1-1; D is unclear. Germline V CDR1 and CDR2: SGHAT, FQNNGV. There are 13 residues in the CDR3. The V and J ends lost 5 bases and 0 bases respectively, with 7 bases between them. In DNA, the CDR3 is TGTGCCAGCAGCCCTGACATGAACACTGAAGCTTTCTTT. It encodes CASSPDMNTEAFF.

CDR3 bases: TGTGCCCGATGTGAAGGGCGTCCAGATACGCAGTATTTT. It translates to CARCEGRPDTQYF. The gene calls are TRBV19 and TRBJ2-3; D remains unclear. The CDR3 is 13 residues long. The germline V and J ends were trimmed by 11 bases and 4 bases, with 16 bases remaining between them. Germline assignment: CDR1 LNHDA and CDR2 SQIVND (reference sequence).

With respect to this clone: A much larger clone differs by one base, so this may be a read error. The sample carries other DNA sequences with the same CDR3. This sequence joins TRBV7-3 and TRBJ2-3; D call uncertain. The germline gives CDR1 SGHTA, CDR2 FQGTGA. V was pared by 2 bases and J by 0 bases, with 3 bases between. CDR3 size: 13 residues. CDR3 in amino acids: CASSLGSTDTQYF. CDR3 DNA: TGTGCCAGCAGCTTAGGGAGCACAGATACGCAGTATTTT.

The chain carries TRBV30 and TRBJ1-4; D is ambiguous. The V end lost 2 bases, the J end lost 6 bases, and 19 bases lay between the germline ends. The CDR3 extends over 16 amino acids. Germline values: CDR1 GTSNPN, CDR2 SVGIG (reference sequence). This CDR3 is CAWSSLGKGRHEKLFF. The CDR3 coding sequence is TGTGCCTGGAGTTCTCTGGGGAAAGGGAGGCATGAAAAACTGTTTTTT.

This chain uses TRBV5-1 with TRBJ2-7, with D possibly matching TRBD2 (6 bases). This CDR3 is built from 14 residues. Germline V lookup: CDR1 SGHRS, CDR2 YFSETQ. Trimming removed 0 bases from V and 6 bases from J, with 13 bases in between. The CDR3 protein is CASSLGLDPAEQYF. The CDR3 region has the DNA TGCGCCAGCAGCTTGGGACTAGATCCTGCCGAGCAGTACTTC.

This clone has only a few counts. The chain employs TRBV2 and TRBJ2-6; a possible D gene is TRBD2 (5 bases). CDR1 and CDR2 from the germline V gene are SNHLY and FYNNEI. CDR3 size: 16 residues. Trimming removed 2 bases from V and 4 bases from J, with 12 bases in between. Here the CDR3 DNA reads TGTGCCAGCAGTGAACCCCCGGGAAGGGGGGCCAACGTCCTGACTTTC. This gives the protein CASSEPPGRGANVLTF.